The present T cell receptor (beta chain) was sequenced within a study of T cell responses to AZD1222 COVID-19 vaccine. Germline CDR1 is MNHEY and CDR2 is SVGAGI. The CDR3 has 14 amino acids. V dropped 3 bases and J dropped 8 bases, with 13 bases sitting between them. Regarding this clone: The target antigen is unknown.

General study points: The study found vaccine-associated CD4 TCRs spanning spike, dominant at 160-218 and 743-854. The donors showed a predominance of white British ancestry and of females, with possible underestimation of clonal diversity. Breadth and depth of Spike-specific TCRs rose after two AZD1222 doses.

Assay: immunoSEQ multiplex PCR; the TCRdb copy retains only in-frame clones and omits some. This table holds 75,000 to 85,000 clones, around nine tenths found once. The sample consisted of peripheral blood, taken 28 days after the second AZD1222 dose. This chain joins TRBV6-5 and TRBJ1-4; D possibly corresponds to TRBD1 (6 bases). The clonotype comes from an adult who received the AZD1222 COVID-19 vaccine. DNA of the CDR3: TGTGCCAGCAGTTATCAACAGGGAAAGGAAAAACTGTTTTTT. It translates to CASSYQQGKEKLFF.